The next 31 T cell receptor beta chains were all read from a single sample in a study of blood T cell repertoires in COVID-19. Clones were read by immunoSEQ multiplex PCR, and TCRdb kept only the in-frame ones, dropping some. The repertoire holds 250,000 or so clones, with approximately 83% as singletons. The specimen sequenced was PBMCs or T cells enriched from blood (not recorded which). Source of these receptors: a woman aged 45-65 years who had recovered from COVID-19.

V is TRBV10-2 and J is TRBJ1-6; D ambiguous. The germline gives CDR1 WSHSY, CDR2 SAAADI. The CDR3 spans 13 residues. Trimming stripped 4 bases from V and 5 bases from J, with 6 bases between. The CDR3 region has the DNA TGCGCCAGCAGTGGAACTGATAATTCACCCCTCCACTTT. Protein: CASSGTDNSPLHF.

This clone has more than one count but fewer than ten. The genes are TRBV7-9 and TRBJ1-1; D is undetermined. CDR1 SEHNR and CDR2 FQNEAQ come from the germline V gene (reference sequence). The CDR3 totals 12 residues. V was cut by 4 bases and J by 6 bases, with 9 bases left in between. CDR3 sequence reads: CASSWEEAEAFF. The CDR3 DNA is TGTGCCAGCAGCTGGGAGGAGGCTGAAGCTTTCTTT.

This clone was seen a handful of times. The CDR3 protein is CATSRVLEADTQYF. DNA of the CDR3: TGTGCCACCAGCAGAGTTCTAGAAGCAGATACGCAGTATTTT. The genes are TRBV15 and TRBJ2-3, with D unresolved. CDR1 and CDR2 from the germline V gene are LNHNV and YYDKDF (reference sequence). There are 14 residues in the CDR3. Trimming pared 1 base from V and 4 bases from J, leaving 9 bases between.

The chain employs TRBV5-6 and TRBJ1-6, with 9 bases that match TRBD1. V was pared by 9 bases and J by 10 bases, with 8 bases of the junction left unmatched. The CDR3 is made up of 13 amino acids. Germline V gene lookup returns CDR1 SGHDT and CDR2 YYEEEE. In nucleotides, the CDR3 is TGTGCCACCTCGACAGGGGGGTTGTCACCCCTCCACTTT. It codes for CATSTGGLSPLHF. The full variable domain, rest sourced from reference TRBV5-6 and TRBJ1-6, is DAGVTQSPTHLIKTRGQQVTLRCSPKSGHDTVSWYQQALGQGPQFIFQYYEEEERQRGNFPDRFSGHQFPNYSSELNVNALLLGDSALYLCATSTGGLSPLHFGNGTRLTVT.

The chain links TRBV5-4 to TRBJ2-1, with TRBD2 matching over 7 bases. Trimming removed 1 base from V and 7 bases from J; junction bases left unmatched: 8. This CDR3 is built from 15 residues. Looked up from germline, CDR1 is SGHNT and CDR2 is YYREEE (reference sequence). CDR3 protein: CASSLSGGARNEQFF. The CDR3 nucleotides read TGTGCCAGCAGCTTGTCGGGAGGTGCTCGGAATGAGCAGTTCTTC.

The rearrangement uses TRBV29-1 and TRBJ1-1, with a tentative D call TRBD1 (5 bases). The CDR3 has 12 amino acids. V was trimmed by 8 bases and J by 4 bases, leaving 14 bases between them. The germline V gene encodes CDR1 SQVTM and CDR2 ANQGSEA. The DNA of the CDR3 is TGCAGCCAAGGCCGGGACTCCACTGAAGCTTTCTTT. Its protein product is CSQGRDSTEAFF. The full variable domain, its missing parts supplied by reference TRBV29-1 and TRBJ1-1, is SAVISQKPSRDICQRGTSLTIQCQVDSQVTMMFWYRQQPGQSLTLIATANQGSEATYESGFVIDKFPISRPNLTFSTLTVSNMSPEDSSIYLCSQGRDSTEAFFGQGTRLTVV.

The J gene is TRBJ2-2, the V gene TRBV28; 10 positions match TRBD1. Trimming took 6 bases from V and 5 from J; bases not matched to a gene: 9. Germline V gene sequence: CDR1 MDHEN, CDR2 SYDVKM. The CDR3 has 16 residues. The DNA of the CDR3 is TGTGCCAGCAGCAAGACCTCGGGACAGGGGACCGGGGAGCTGTTTTTT. This encodes CASSKTSGQGTGELFF.

V usage is TRBV2 and J usage is TRBJ1-6, with a tentative D call TRBD1 (5 bases). The CDR3 sequence is 15 residues long. V lost 0 bases, J lost 5 bases, and 8 bases lay in between. The V gene's germline CDR1 is SNHLY and CDR2 FYNNEI. The CDR3 sequence is CASSEAQGNNSPLHF. The CDR3 region has the DNA TGTGCCAGCAGTGAAGCGCAGGGAAATAATTCACCCCTCCACTTT. Using reference TRBV2 and TRBJ1-6 for the parts outside the CDR3, the full variable domain is EPEVTQTPSHQVTQMGQEVILRCVPISNHLYFYWYRQILGQKVEFLVSFYNNEISEKSEIFDDQFSVERPDGSNFTLKIRSTKLEDSAMYFCASSEAQGNNSPLHFGNGTRLTVT.

The rearrangement joins TRBV27 to TRBJ2-1; 11 bases match TRBD2. In germline, CDR1 is MNHEY, CDR2 SMNVEV (reference sequence). The CDR3 sequence is 20 residues long. With 3 bases clipped from V and 1 base from J, the junction kept 14 bases outside the gene matches. In DNA, the CDR3 is TGTGCCAGCAGTTTGATAGGGGGTTCTAGCGGGAGGAGGTCCTACAATGAGCAGTTCTTC. Its translation is CASSLIGGSSGRRSYNEQFF.

The chain recombines TRBV7-2 with TRBJ1-1; the D is unclear. V was clipped by 3 bases and J by 1 base, with 9 bases between them. The CDR3 is 14 residues long. Germline V gives CDR1 SGHTA, CDR2 FQGNSA. The CDR3 nucleotides read TGTGCCAGCAGCTTCCGGAGGGAGAACACTGAAGCTTTCTTT. Its protein product is CASSFRRENTEAFF.

J is TRBJ2-2 and V is TRBV19; 12 bases match TRBD2. Germline loops: CDR1 LNHDA, CDR2 SQIVND (reference sequence). The CDR3 contains 19 residues. Germline trimming cut 6 bases from V and 0 bases from J; bases unmatched to any gene: 11. CDR3 loop: CASRSSGRANRANTGELFF. The CDR3 DNA follows: TGTGCCAGTAGGTCTAGCGGGAGGGCCAATCGTGCGAACACCGGGGAGCTGTTTTTT.

The chain links TRBV9 to TRBJ2-5; D gene uncertain. The V end lost 2 bases, the J end lost 2 bases, and 10 bases lay between the germline ends. The germline V gene has CDR1 SGDLS and CDR2 YYNGEE. This CDR3 has 14 residues. The CDR3 DNA is TGTGCCAGCAGCGTGAGAACCATTCAAGAGACCCAGTACTTC. This translates into CASSVRTIQETQYF.

The chain combines TRBV2 with TRBJ1-2; a weak D match, TRBD1 (6 bases). The germline V and J ends were trimmed by 4 bases and 4 bases, with 22 bases remaining between them. Germline V gene lookup returns CDR1 SNHLY and CDR2 FYNNEI. The CDR3 loop spans 17 amino acids. In nucleotides, the CDR3 is TGTGCCAGCAGTGCCTCCGGGACCCTCTTCAGGGGCTATGGCTACACCTTC. Amino acids: CASSASGTLFRGYGYTF.

This chain links TRBV10-1 with TRBJ2-1; TRBD2 aligns across 8 bases. This CDR3 is built from 16 residues. Unmatched junction bases numbered 5, after V lost 0 bases and J lost 4 bases. CDR1 is WNHNN, CDR2 SYGVQD, per germline (reference sequence). The CDR3 reads CASSESGAGVYNEQFF. CDR3 bases: TGCGCCAGCAGTGAGTCGGGAGCGGGAGTGTACAATGAGCAGTTCTTC.

This clone was recorded only once. The genes are TRBV9 and TRBJ2-2; the match to TRBD2 covers 7 bases. This CDR3 comprises 15 residues. Germline CDR1 SGDLS, CDR2 YYNGEE. V dropped 4 bases and J dropped 7; count of bases not matched to a gene: 10. The CDR3 loop is CASSFLGGVGGELFF. The CDR3 nucleotides are TGTGCCAGCAGCTTTTTGGGAGGGGTTGGCGGGGAGCTGTTTTTT.

J is TRBJ2-1 and V is TRBV28; D is possibly TRBD1 (6 bases). Germline V lookup: CDR1 MDHEN, CDR2 SYDVKM. V dropped 4 bases and J dropped 2 bases, with 15 bases sitting between them. The CDR3 spans 16 residues. CDR3 DNA: TGTGCCAGCAGTTCCCTCGCCAGGGGTCCCTACAATGAGCAGTTCTTC. This gives the protein CASSSLARGPYNEQFF. Based on the CDR3 plus reference TRBV28 and TRBJ2-1, the full variable domain is DVKVTQSSRYLVKRTGEKVFLECVQDMDHENMFWYRQDPGLGLRLIYFSYDVKMKEKGDIPEGYSVSREKKERFSLILESASTNQTSMYLCASSSLARGPYNEQFFGPGTRLTVL.

This clone has just a few counts. CDR3 DNA sequence: TGTGCCAGCAGCCAACGACAGGAAGAGACCCAGTACTTC. This gives the protein CASSQRQEETQYF. The V call is TRBV7-8, the J call TRBJ2-5; TRBD1 might be the D (6 bases). Per germline, CDR1 SGHVS and CDR2 FQNEAQ. The CDR3 runs to 13 residues. Trimming cost V 5 bases and J 3 bases, with 10 bases left between them.

The chain is built from TRBV29-1 and TRBJ2-3; a weak D match, TRBD1 (6 bases). CDR3 length equals 16 residues. CDR1 SQVTM and CDR2 ANQGSEA come from the germline V gene. V was trimmed by 2 bases and J by 0 bases, leaving 15 bases between them. The CDR3 DNA reads as TGCAGCGTTGAAAATACAGGGACAAAGAGCACAGATACGCAGTATTTT. Amino acids: CSVENTGTKSTDTQYF.

The gene calls are TRBV7-9 and TRBJ2-3; 10 bases map to TRBD2. Looked up from germline, CDR1 is SEHNR and CDR2 is FQNEAQ (reference sequence). Losses at the gene ends were 4 bases for V and 0 bases for J; bases not matched to a gene: 4. CDR3 size: 16 residues. CDR3 nucleotide sequence: TGTGCCAGCAGCTGGGTAGCGGGAGGCAGCACAGATACGCAGTATTTT. Its protein is CASSWVAGGSTDTQYF.

This chain joins TRBV9 and TRBJ2-7; 7 bases align to TRBD1. Unmatched junction bases numbered 9, after V lost 4 bases and J lost 2 bases. CDR3 size: 15 residues. The germline CDR1 and CDR2 sequences are SGDLS and YYNGEE. The DNA of the CDR3 is TGTGCCAGCAGCTATTCGGACAGGCCTCCCTACGAGCAGTACTTC. Translation: CASSYSDRPPYEQYF.

The chain is built from TRBV5-1 and TRBJ1-2, with a tentative D call TRBD1 (5 bases). The CDR3 runs to 16 residues. Trimming took 1 base from V and 4 from J, leaving 17 bases between them. The germline V gene has CDR1 SGHRS and CDR2 YFSETQ. For the CDR3, the DNA is TGCGCCAGCAGCTTGATCGGGTCCCAGGGATTCTATGGCTACACCTTC. As protein: CASSLIGSQGFYGYTF.

V gene TRBV28 combines with J gene TRBJ1-4; D possibly corresponds to TRBD1 (6 bases). V was pared by 8 bases and J by 8 bases, with 15 bases between. Germline lookup yields CDR1 MDHEN and CDR2 SYDVKM. The CDR3 extends over 13 amino acids. The CDR3 spells CASQQGKGEKLFF. DNA for the CDR3: TGTGCCAGCCAACAGGGAAAGGGAGAAAAACTGTTTTTT.

This chain connects TRBV18 to TRBJ2-7; 7 bases are shared with TRBD2. Germline CDR1 reads KGHSH; CDR2 reads LQKENI. The CDR3 length is 14 residues. J gave up 7 bases and V 3 bases, and 9 bases lay outside the gene matches. CDR3 amino acids: CASSPDWQGGEQYF. CDR3 DNA sequence: TGTGCCAGCTCACCTGATTGGCAGGGAGGGGAGCAGTACTTC.

CDR3 sequence: CASSSRASGTETQYF. The CDR3, as DNA: TGTGCCAGCAGCTCCCGGGCTAGCGGGACTGAGACCCAGTACTTC. The chain employs TRBV11-3 and TRBJ2-5, with 9 bases fitting TRBD2. Trimming removed 4 bases from V and 5 bases from J; junction bases left unmatched: 8. This CDR3 spans 15 amino acids. Germline V CDR1 and CDR2: SGHNT, YENEEA.

The gene calls are TRBV6-6 and TRBJ1-1; TRBD1 matches 7 bases. The CDR3 totals 16 residues. V shed 5 bases, J shed 3 bases, and the junction held 12 bases outside the gene matches. In germline, CDR1 is MNHNY, CDR2 SVGAGI (reference sequence). The CDR3 here is CASSTADKGAYTEAFF. CDR3 nucleotide sequence: TGTGCCAGCAGTACCGCCGACAAGGGGGCCTACACTGAAGCTTTCTTT.

The J gene is TRBJ2-1, the V gene TRBV29-1; D is ambiguous. The length of the CDR3 is 11 residues. Germline CDR1 is SQVTM and CDR2 is ANQGSEA. Deletions cut 5 bases from V and 4 bases from J, with 6 bases between. CDR3 in DNA: TGCAGCGTTCCGGAGTACAATGAGCAGTTCTTC. Its translation: CSVPEYNEQFF.

The chain carries TRBV7-3 and TRBJ1-1, with D tentatively TRBD1 (6 bases). CDR3 length: 13 residues. The germline V gene has CDR1 SGHTA and CDR2 FQGTGA. Trimming removed 2 bases at V and 10 bases at J, with 14 bases between. The chain's CDR3 is CASSLRPQGIAFF. The CDR3 region has the DNA TGTGCCAGCAGCTTACGACCACAGGGTATAGCTTTCTTT.

Points on this clone: The identical CDR3 is also encoded by other nucleotide sequences in the sample. V is TRBV27 and J is TRBJ1-5; the match to TRBD1 covers 8 bases. CDR3 length equals 14 residues. CDR1 MNHEY and CDR2 SMNVEV come from the germline V gene (reference sequence). V lost 5 bases and J lost 1; bases outside the gene matches: 1. CDR3 protein: CASSTGGSNQPQHF. CDR3 coding DNA: TGTGCCAGCAGTACAGGGGGAAGCAATCAGCCCCAGCATTTT.

The chain carries TRBV9 and TRBJ2-7, with 7 bases that match TRBD1. Looked up from germline, CDR1 is SGDLS and CDR2 is YYNGEE. The CDR3 sequence is 15 residues long. V was pared by 4 bases and J by 7 bases, with 14 bases of the junction left unmatched. CDR3 nucleotide sequence: TGTGCCAGCAGCCCAGGGACAGTCCTGGGGAGAGAGCAGTACTTC. It translates to CASSPGTVLGREQYF.

This chain connects TRBV11-2 to TRBJ2-2; D not certain. Trimming left V 5 bases short and J 6 bases short, with 13 bases between. The V gene's germline CDR1 is SGHAT and CDR2 FQNNGV. The CDR3 has 14 residues. CDR3 region: CASSPILRPGELFF. The CDR3 coding sequence is TGTGCCAGCAGCCCAATCTTGAGGCCCGGGGAGCTGTTTTTT.

J is TRBJ1-6 and V is TRBV28; 10 bases agree with TRBD1. The CDR3 extends over 16 amino acids. V shed 6 bases and J 10 bases; nucleotides not matched to a gene: 12. The germline V gene has CDR1 MDHEN and CDR2 SYDVKM. The CDR3 spells CASSPPGTGVRSPLHF. CDR3 coding DNA: TGTGCCAGCAGCCCACCTGGGACAGGGGTAAGGTCACCCCTCCACTTT.